This T cell receptor (beta chain) is from a study of identical twins. The V and J ends lost 1 base and 2 bases respectively, with 10 bases between them. The CDR3 extends over 15 amino acids. After template switching added a universal primer site, the resulting cDNA carried unique molecular identifiers. MiXCR, run by TCRdb on the 5' RACE reads, gives a single entry per CDR3 protein. This repertoire shows some 100,000 distinct CDR3 sequences, around 5.5% found once; its top ten account for approximately 12%. Broader study findings: Twins shared out-of-frame alpha sequences with excess low generation probability. Twins showed weaker excess sharing in their beta out-of-frame sequences. The study based its conclusions on cross-sectional statistical analysis and did not follow the same donors.

This clonotype appeared a few times. Its antigen is unknown. The chain recombines TRBV6-7 with TRBJ2-3; D possibly corresponds to TRBD2 (5 bases). TRBV6-7 is recorded as an ORF, its role being uncertain. This clonotype was obtained from a woman aged 45-59 years in good health. Sequences were obtained from memory T cells sorted from blood. CDR3 sequence (DNA): TGTGCCAGCAGTTACTGGGAGACCTACACAGATACGCAGTATTTT. Translation: CASSYWETYTDTQYF.